The clone carrying this TCR beta chain turned up a few times. Its antigen is still unknown. TCRdb's copy holds only in-frame clones and misses some; the assay was immunoSEQ multiplex PCR. In the table there are 11,000 to 15,000 clones, 50% to 70% of which are singletons. The length of the CDR3 is 15 residues. Germline CDR1 and CDR2: MDHEN and SYDVKM. The ends lost 6 bases at V and 4 bases at J; junction bases unmatched: 9. This entry belongs to a study of neoadjuvant anti-PD-1 for oral cavity cancer. Overall study findings and caveats: PBMC Gini-index clonality exceeded responders' in non-responders post-nivolumab.

This clonotype was obtained from a person aged 35-79 years with oral cavity squamous cell carcinoma. The gene calls are TRBV28 and TRBJ2-7; TRBD2 matches 10 bases. The specimen comprised PBMCs, sampled before nivolumab (anti-PD-1) treatment. As DNA, the CDR3 is TGTGCCAGCAGCTCCACAGCGGGAGGGCCTTACGAGCAGTACTTC. Amino acid sequence: CASSSTAGGPYEQYF.